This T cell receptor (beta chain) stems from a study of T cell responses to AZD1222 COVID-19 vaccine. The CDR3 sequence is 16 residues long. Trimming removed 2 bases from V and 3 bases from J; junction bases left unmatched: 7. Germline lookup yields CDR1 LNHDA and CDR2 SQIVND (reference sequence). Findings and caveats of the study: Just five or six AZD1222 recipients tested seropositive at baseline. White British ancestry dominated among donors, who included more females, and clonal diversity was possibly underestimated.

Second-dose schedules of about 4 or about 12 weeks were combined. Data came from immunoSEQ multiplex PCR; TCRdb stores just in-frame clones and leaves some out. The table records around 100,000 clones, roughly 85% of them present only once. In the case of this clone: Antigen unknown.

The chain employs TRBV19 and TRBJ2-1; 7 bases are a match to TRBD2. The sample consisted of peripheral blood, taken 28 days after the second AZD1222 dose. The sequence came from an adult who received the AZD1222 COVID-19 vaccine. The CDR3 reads CASSITFAGVYNEQFF. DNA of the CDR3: TGTGCCAGTAGTATAACCTTCGCGGGGGTCTACAATGAGCAGTTCTTC. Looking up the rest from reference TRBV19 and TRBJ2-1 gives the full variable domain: DGGITQSPKYLFRKEGQNVTLSCEQNLNHDAMYWYRQDPGQGLRLIYYSQIVNDFQKGDIAEGYSVSREKKESFPLTVTSAQKNPTAFYLCASSITFAGVYNEQFFGPGTRLTVL.